Listed below are T cell receptor beta chains from one sample, sequenced in a study of blood T cell repertoires in COVID-19. Only in-frame clones appear in the TCRdb table, and some are missing; sequencing was by immunoSEQ multiplex PCR. Here the sample spans over 350,000 clones, roughly 91% being singletons. Sequencing was done on a sample of PBMCs or T cells enriched from blood (not recorded which). The receptors come from a woman between 18 and 29 years old who had recovered from COVID-19. Each CDR3 is given without its conserved first and last residue. Fields, in order: V gene, J gene, CDR3 length, CDR3 protein.

TRBV25-1	TRBJ1-6	15	ASSEGTVTPYNSPLH
TRBV9	TRBJ1-6	13	ASSVDVTGDGALH
TRBV29-1	TRBJ2-1	16	SVEDFISQGAAYNEQF
TRBV5-1	TRBJ1-5	12	ASSLTGFNQPQH
TRBV30	TRBJ1-1	9	AWSRATEAF
TRBV12-5	TRBJ1-5	12	ASGLGHSNQPQH
TRBV10-3	TRBJ2-2	14	AITPTGGGDTGELF
TRBV6-2/TRBV6-3	TRBJ1-6	12	ASSPQGRDSPLH
TRBV29-1	TRBJ2-3	12	SARGFLGTDTQY
TRBV30	TRBJ2-5	12	AWSVGMNQETQY
TRBV5-4	TRBJ2-7	14	ASSLVVGLASYEQY
TRBV18	TRBJ2-7	14	ASSPASMTGTYEQY
TRBV7-2	TRBJ2-4	17	ASSPSRGRGVYAKNIQY
TRBV13	TRBJ2-7	12	ASSPGQGFYEQY
TRBV14	TRBJ1-3	15	ASSRTGTGASGNTIY
TRBV9	TRBJ2-3	9	ASRATDTQY
TRBV28	TRBJ1-1	15	ASDSTGQGALNTEAF
TRBV5-4	TRBJ2-4	13	ASSLTGVAKNIQY
TRBV7-3	TRBJ2-7	12	ASSLTGGGSEQY
TRBV11-2	TRBJ2-3	15	ASSLEGQGGHTDTQY
TRBV28	TRBJ1-1	12	ASISLSQGTEAF
TRBV7-9	TRBJ1-6	12	ASSFQGPGSPLH
TRBV7-8	TRBJ1-1	13	ASSLHRAMNTEAF
TRBV7-3	TRBJ2-7	13	ASSLEGLSSYEQY
TRBV5-5	TRBJ1-1	11	ASSLGANTEAF
TRBV27	TRBJ1-4	10	ASSSGQGKLF
TRBV4-3	TRBJ2-1	12	ASSQDADPGEQF
TRBV5-8	TRBJ1-6	14	ASSLRDRGRNSPLH
TRBV4-1	TRBJ2-1	16	ASSPHPGLAGGPDEQF
TRBV5-1	TRBJ2-1	13	ASSLVSGGAREQF
TRBV6-2/TRBV6-3	TRBJ1-2	12	ASSYPDGNYGYT
TRBV15	TRBJ1-4	12	ATSRDRTNEKLF
TRBV2	TRBJ1-5	12	ASRDRALGQPQH
TRBV9	TRBJ1-4	12	ASSIEGAGEKLF
TRBV28	TRBJ2-7	12	ASSLGAGGYEQY
TRBV29-1	TRBJ1-2	8	SVKGAGYT
TRBV5-4	TRBJ2-7	13	ASSLVAGSSYEQY
TRBV12-3/TRBV12-4	TRBJ1-1	11	ASTLTGGTEAF
TRBV6-5	TRBJ1-2	14	ASSYRLTGGLYGYT
TRBV5-1	TRBJ2-4	11	ASSSTGENIQY
TRBV28	TRBJ2-7	13	ASSPLTGENYEQY
TRBV6-5	TRBJ1-2	10	ASSYDSYGYT
TRBV6-1	TRBJ1-3	12	ASKAGLSGNTIY
TRBV30	TRBJ2-2	15	AWRGGSGLPYTGELF
TRBV5-6	TRBJ1-2	12	ASSLDRGNYGYT
TRBV28	TRBJ2-7	12	ASSLRDRVFEQY